The 7 T cell receptor beta chains presented below share a single source sample, sequenced in a study of T cell changes during pregnancy in multiple sclerosis. The data were produced by immunoSEQ multiplex PCR, yet TCRdb's version contains in-frame clones alone and is incomplete. This sample has 90,000 to 120,000 clones, with just under 95% found just once. Sample: peripheral blood, taken in the third trimester of pregnancy. The origin of the receptors is a female donor in good health, enrolled as a control in a pregnancy study.

The V gene is TRBV19, the J gene TRBJ2-5, with 8 nucleotides matching TRBD1. The germline V gene has CDR1 LNHDA and CDR2 SQIVND (reference sequence). Losses at the gene ends were 5 bases for V and 2 bases for J; bases not matched to a gene: 4. The CDR3 is 14 residues long. Written as DNA, the CDR3 is TGTGCCAGTAGTGCCGACAGGGGTCAAGAGACCCAGTACTTC. This codes for CASSADRGQETQYF. Based on the CDR3 plus reference TRBV19 and TRBJ2-5, the full variable domain is DGGITQSPKYLFRKEGQNVTLSCEQNLNHDAMYWYRQDPGQGLRLIYYSQIVNDFQKGDIAEGYSVSREKKESFPLTVTSAQKNPTAFYLCASSADRGQETQYFGPGTRLLVL.

The chain uses TRBV19 and TRBJ1-1, with 10 nucleotides matching TRBD1. The CDR3 is 15 residues long. The V and J ends lost 3 bases and 2 bases, in that order; junction bases with no gene match: 3. In germline, CDR1 is LNHDA, CDR2 SQIVND (reference sequence). The CDR3 reads CASSIATGGNTEAFF. DNA for the CDR3: TGTGCCAGTAGTATTGCGACAGGGGGCAACACTGAAGCTTTCTTT.

This sequence joins TRBV2 and TRBJ1-4, with a weak D call TRBD1 (6 bases). The CDR3 totals 16 residues. Germline V CDR1 and CDR2: SNHLY, FYNNEI. Trimming cost V 2 bases and J 5 bases, with 15 bases left between them. The CDR3 is CASSESMGGPNEKLFF. CDR3 DNA sequence: TGTGCCAGCAGTGAATCTATGGGGGGGCCAAATGAAAAACTGTTTTTT.

The chain uses TRBV18 and TRBJ2-7; 11 bases map to TRBD1. Germline loops: CDR1 KGHSH, CDR2 LQKENI. The V and J ends lost 5 bases and 6 bases, in that order; junction bases with no gene match: 12. The CDR3 has 16 residues. CDR3 region: CASSSPGTGGLGEQYF. CDR3 sequence (DNA): TGTGCCAGCTCATCGCCCGGGACAGGGGGGCTCGGCGAGCAGTACTTC.

J is TRBJ2-1 and V is TRBV13, with D tentatively TRBD1 (5 bases). The V end was cut by 0 bases, the J end by 3 bases, with 15 bases between. The CDR3 covers 17 residues. Germline V gene data show CDR1 as PRHDT and CDR2 as FYEKMQ (reference sequence). The CDR3 reads CASSLGSRQKGYNEQFF. The CDR3 DNA follows: TGTGCCAGCAGCTTAGGGTCCAGACAGAAGGGCTACAATGAGCAGTTCTTC.

This chain joins TRBV13 and TRBJ1-2, with 7 bases fitting TRBD1. CDR3 length: 15 residues. J lost 7 bases, V lost 5 bases, and 13 bases had no gene match. CDR1 is PRHDT and CDR2 is FYEKMQ in the germline V gene (reference sequence). Here the CDR3 reads CASSGGQTYLSGYTF. DNA of the CDR3: TGTGCCAGCAGCGGGGGACAGACCTACCTCTCTGGCTACACCTTC.

This clone was observed once. The chain links TRBV27 to TRBJ2-7; 7 nucleotides match TRBD1. Trimming took 7 bases from V and 1 from J; bases not matched to a gene: 7. The CDR3 spans 14 residues. The germline CDR1 and CDR2 sequences are MNHEY and SMNVEV (reference sequence). CDR3 DNA: TGTGCCAGCACCCGTACAGGGGCTTCCTACGAGCAGTACTTC. This encodes CASTRTGASYEQYF.